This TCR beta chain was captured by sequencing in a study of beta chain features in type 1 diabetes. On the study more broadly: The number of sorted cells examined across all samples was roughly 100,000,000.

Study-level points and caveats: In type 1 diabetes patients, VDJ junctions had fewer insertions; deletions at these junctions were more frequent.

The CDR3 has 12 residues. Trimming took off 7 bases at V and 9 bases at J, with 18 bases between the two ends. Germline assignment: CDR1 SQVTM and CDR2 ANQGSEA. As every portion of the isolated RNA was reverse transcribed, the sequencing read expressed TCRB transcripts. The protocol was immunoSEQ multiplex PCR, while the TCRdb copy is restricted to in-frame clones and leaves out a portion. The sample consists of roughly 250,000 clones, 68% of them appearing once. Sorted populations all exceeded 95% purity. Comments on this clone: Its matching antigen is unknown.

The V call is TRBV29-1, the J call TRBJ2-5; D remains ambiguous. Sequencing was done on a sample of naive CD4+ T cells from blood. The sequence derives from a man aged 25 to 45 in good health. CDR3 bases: TGCAGCGCTGATAACTACCAAGGGTCCCAGTACTTC. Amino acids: CSADNYQGSQYF.